This paragraph reports one T cell receptor (beta chain). The sample comes from a study of blood T cell repertoires in COVID-19. Study-wide context: Acute-phase and convalescent COVID-19 samples originated in the United States, Italy and Spain. Sources were T cells, B-cell-depleted T cells, or PBMCs; the material itself was cDNA or gDNA.

Germline V gene lookup returns CDR1 MNHEY and CDR2 SVGAGI. Deletions cut 5 bases from V and 3 bases from J, with 11 bases between. The CDR3 runs to 15 residues. Authors' methods: Estimated nucleated cell counts came from reference gene primer amplification. The repertoire was sequenced with immunoSEQ multiplex PCR; TCRdb's copy has only in-frame clones and lacks some. V and J calls plus clone size are reproduced from that table; the DNA served to infer D and trimming. The sample has 200,000 to 250,000 clones; 84% are singletons. This chain joins TRBV6-5 and TRBJ1-6, with D perhaps TRBD1 (6 bases). The sequencing input was peripheral blood. This TCR was recovered from a man between 25 and 39 years old with active or convalescent COVID-19. The DNA for the CDR3 is TGTGCCAGCAGTCCAGTGGACAGCTATAATTCACCCCTCCACTTT. It translates to CASSPVDSYNSPLHF.